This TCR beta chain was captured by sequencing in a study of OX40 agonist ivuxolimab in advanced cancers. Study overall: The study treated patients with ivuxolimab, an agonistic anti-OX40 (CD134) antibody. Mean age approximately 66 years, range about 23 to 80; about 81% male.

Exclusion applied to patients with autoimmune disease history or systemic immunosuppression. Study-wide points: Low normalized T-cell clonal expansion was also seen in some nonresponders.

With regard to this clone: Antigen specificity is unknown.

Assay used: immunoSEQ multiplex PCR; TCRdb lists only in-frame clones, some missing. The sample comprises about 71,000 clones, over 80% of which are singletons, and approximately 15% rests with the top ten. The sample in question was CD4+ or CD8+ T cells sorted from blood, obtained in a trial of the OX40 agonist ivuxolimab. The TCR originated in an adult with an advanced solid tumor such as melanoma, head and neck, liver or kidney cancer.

CDR3 bases: TGTGCCAGCAGTTCGGTCTTCTCGGGGCTTAATGAAAAACTGTTTTTT. Residues: CASSSVFSGLNEKLFF. The chain has TRBV27 and TRBJ1-4, with a possible D match to TRBD1 (5 bases). The germline V gene encodes CDR1 MNHEY and CDR2 SMNVEV (reference sequence). The CDR3 consists of 16 residues. Trimming took 4 bases from V and 4 from J, leaving 16 bases between them. The whole variable domain, remainder taken from reference TRBV27 and TRBJ1-4, is EAQVTQNPRYLITVTGKKLTVTCSQNMNHEYMSWYRQDPGLGLRQIYYSMNVEVTDKGDVPEGYKVSRKEKRNFPLILESPSPNQTSLYFCASSSVFSGLNEKLFFGSGTQLSVL.